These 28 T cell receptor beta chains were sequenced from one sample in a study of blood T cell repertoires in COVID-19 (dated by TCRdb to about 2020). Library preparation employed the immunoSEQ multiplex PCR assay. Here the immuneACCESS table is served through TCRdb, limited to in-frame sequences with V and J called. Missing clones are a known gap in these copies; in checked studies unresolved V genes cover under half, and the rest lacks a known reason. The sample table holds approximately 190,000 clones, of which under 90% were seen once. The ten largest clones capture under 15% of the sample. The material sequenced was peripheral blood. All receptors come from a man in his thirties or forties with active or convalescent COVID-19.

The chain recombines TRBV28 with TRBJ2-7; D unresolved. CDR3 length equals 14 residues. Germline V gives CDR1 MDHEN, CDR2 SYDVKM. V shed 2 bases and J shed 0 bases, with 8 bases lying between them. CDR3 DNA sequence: TGTGCCAGCAGTTTAGACGACACCTCCTACGAGCAGTACTTC. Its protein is CASSLDDTSYEQYF.

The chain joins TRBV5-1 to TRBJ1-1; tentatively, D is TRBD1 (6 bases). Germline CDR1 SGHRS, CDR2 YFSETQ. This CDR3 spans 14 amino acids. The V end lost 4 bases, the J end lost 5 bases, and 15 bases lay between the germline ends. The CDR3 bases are TGCGCCAGCAGCATAGGGGGTATGGAGACTGAAGCTTTCTTT. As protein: CASSIGGMETEAFF. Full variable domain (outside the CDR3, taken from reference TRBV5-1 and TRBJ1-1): KAGVTQTPRYLIKTRGQQVTLSCSPISGHRSVSWYQQTPGQGLQFLFEYFSETQRNKGNFPGRFSGRQFSNSRSEMNVSTLELGDSALYLCASSIGGMETEAFFGQGTRLTVV.

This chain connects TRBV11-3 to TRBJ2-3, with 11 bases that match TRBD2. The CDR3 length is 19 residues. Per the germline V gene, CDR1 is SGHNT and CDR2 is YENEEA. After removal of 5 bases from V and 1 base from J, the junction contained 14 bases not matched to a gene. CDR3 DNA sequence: TGTGCCAGCAGCACCCAGGCGGTAGCGGGAGGGGCCGGCACAGATACGCAGTATTTT. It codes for CASSTQAVAGGAGTDTQYF.

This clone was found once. The CDR3: CAWSVVQGNTIYF. In DNA, the CDR3 is TGTGCCTGGAGTGTAGTTCAGGGAAACACCATATATTTT. The V and J genes are TRBV30 and TRBJ1-3; D is unresolved. V dropped 0 bases and J dropped 4 bases, with 7 bases sitting between them. The CDR3 covers 13 residues. Germline V CDR1 and CDR2: GTSNPN, SVGIG (reference sequence).

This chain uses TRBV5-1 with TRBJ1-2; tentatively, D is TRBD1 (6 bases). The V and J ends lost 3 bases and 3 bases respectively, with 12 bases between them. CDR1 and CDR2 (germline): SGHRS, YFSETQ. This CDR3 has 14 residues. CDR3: CASSYDPGDYGYTF. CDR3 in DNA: TGCGCCAGCAGCTACGACCCAGGGGACTATGGCTACACCTTC.

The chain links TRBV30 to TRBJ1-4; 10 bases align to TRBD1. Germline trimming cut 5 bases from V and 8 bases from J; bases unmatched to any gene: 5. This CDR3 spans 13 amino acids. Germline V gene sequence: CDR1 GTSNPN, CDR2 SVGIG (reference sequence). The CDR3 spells CAWEGQGWEKLFF. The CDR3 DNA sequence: TGTGCCTGGGAGGGACAGGGGTGGGAAAAACTGTTTTTT. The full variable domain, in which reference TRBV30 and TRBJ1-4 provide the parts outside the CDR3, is SQTIHQWPATLVQPVGSPLSLECTVEGTSNPNLYWYRQAAGRGLQLLFYSVGIGQISSEVPQNLSASRPQDRQFILSSKKLLLSDSGFYLCAWEGQGWEKLFFGSGTQLSVL.

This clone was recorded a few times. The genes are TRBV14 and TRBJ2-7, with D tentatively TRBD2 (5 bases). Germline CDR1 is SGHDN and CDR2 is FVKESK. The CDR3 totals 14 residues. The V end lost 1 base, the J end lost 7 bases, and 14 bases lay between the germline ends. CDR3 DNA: TGTGCCAGCAGCCAAGCTACGGGGTTAGGGGAGCAGTACTTC. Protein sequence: CASSQATGLGEQYF.

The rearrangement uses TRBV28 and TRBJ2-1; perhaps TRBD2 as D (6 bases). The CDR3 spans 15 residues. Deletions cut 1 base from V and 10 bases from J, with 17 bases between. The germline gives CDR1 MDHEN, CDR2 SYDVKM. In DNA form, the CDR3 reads TGTGCCAGCAGTTTATTCCCCGGGACTCTCCCAGAGCAGTTCTTC. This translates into CASSLFPGTLPEQFF.

The CDR3, as DNA: TGTGCCAGCAGTGAGGGTCTAGCCGCAGATACGCAGTATTTT. Translation gives CASSEGLAADTQYF. The V gene is TRBV6-4, the J gene TRBJ2-3; D may be TRBD2 (5 bases). The CDR3 runs to 14 residues. The germline V and J ends were trimmed by 3 bases and 4 bases, with 11 bases remaining between them. Germline V gives CDR1 MRHNA, CDR2 SNTAGT.

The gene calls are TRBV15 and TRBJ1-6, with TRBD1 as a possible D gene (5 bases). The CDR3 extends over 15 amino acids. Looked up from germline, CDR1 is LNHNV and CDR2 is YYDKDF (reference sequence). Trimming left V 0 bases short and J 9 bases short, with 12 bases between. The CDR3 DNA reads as TGTGCCACCAGCAGAGACCAGGGAATGGCTTCACCCCTCCACTTT. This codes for CATSRDQGMASPLHF.

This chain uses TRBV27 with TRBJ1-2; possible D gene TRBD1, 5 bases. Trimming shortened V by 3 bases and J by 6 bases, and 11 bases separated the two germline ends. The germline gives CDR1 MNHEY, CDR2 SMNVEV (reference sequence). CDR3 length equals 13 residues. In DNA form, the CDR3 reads TGTGCCAGCAGTTTTTCGGCAGGGCATGGCTACACCTTC. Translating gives CASSFSAGHGYTF.

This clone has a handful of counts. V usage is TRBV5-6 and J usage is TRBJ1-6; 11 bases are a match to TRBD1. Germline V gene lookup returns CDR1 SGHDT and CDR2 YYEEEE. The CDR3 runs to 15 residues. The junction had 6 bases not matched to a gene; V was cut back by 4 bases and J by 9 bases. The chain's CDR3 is CASSPRTGGGSPLHF. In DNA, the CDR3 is TGTGCCAGCAGCCCTAGGACAGGGGGCGGTTCACCCCTCCACTTT.

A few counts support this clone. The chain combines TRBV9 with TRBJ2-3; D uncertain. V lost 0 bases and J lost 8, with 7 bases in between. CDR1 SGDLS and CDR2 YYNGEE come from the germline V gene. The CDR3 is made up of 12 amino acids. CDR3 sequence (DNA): TGTGCCAGCAGCGTAGCAACCGGTACGCAGTATTTT. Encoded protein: CASSVATGTQYF.

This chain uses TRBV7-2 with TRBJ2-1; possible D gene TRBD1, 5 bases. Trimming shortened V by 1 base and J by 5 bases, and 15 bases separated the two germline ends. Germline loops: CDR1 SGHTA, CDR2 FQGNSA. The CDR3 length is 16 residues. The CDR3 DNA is TGTGCCAGCAGCTTAGAGCAGGGCTGGGGTGACAATGAGCAGTTCTTC. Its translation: CASSLEQGWGDNEQFF.

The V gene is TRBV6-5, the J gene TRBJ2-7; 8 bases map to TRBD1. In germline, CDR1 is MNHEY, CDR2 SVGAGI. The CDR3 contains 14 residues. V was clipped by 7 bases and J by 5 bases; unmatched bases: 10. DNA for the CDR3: TGTGCCAGCACAACCGGGACAGGTCCAAACGAGCAGTACTTC. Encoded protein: CASTTGTGPNEQYF.

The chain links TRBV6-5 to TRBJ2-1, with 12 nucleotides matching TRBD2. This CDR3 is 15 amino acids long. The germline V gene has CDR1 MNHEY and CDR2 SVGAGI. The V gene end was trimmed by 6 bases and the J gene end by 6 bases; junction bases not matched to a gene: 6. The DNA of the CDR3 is TGTGCCAGCAGGTGGACTAGCGGGGTGCCCAATGAGCAGTTCTTC. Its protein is CASRWTSGVPNEQFF.

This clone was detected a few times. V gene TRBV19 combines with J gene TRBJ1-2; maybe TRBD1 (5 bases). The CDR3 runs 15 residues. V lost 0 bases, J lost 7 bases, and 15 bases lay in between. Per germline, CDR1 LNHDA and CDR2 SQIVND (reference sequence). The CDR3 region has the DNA TGTGCCAGTAGTATAGATCCCCAGGGAATGAGTGGCTACACCTTC. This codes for CASSIDPQGMSGYTF.

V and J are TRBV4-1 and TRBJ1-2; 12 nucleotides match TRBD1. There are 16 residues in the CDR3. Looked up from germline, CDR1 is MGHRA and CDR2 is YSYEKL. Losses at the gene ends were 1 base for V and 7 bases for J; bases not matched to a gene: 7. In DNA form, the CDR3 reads TGCGCCAGCAGCCAAGGGCCTGGGGACAGGGGGCTTGGCTACACCTTC. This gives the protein CASSQGPGDRGLGYTF.

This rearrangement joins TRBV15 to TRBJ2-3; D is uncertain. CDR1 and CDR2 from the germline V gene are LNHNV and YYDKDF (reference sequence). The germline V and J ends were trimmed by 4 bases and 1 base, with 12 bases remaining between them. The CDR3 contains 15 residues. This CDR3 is CATSTRFGGTDTQYF. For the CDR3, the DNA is TGTGCCACCAGCACTCGTTTCGGTGGCACAGATACGCAGTATTTT.

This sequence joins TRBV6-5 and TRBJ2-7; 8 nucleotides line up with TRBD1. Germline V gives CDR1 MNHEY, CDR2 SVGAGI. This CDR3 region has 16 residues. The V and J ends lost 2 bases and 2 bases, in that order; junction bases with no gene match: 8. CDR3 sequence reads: CASSYDWRQGTYEQYF. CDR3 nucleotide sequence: TGTGCCAGCAGTTACGATTGGAGACAGGGGACCTACGAGCAGTACTTC.

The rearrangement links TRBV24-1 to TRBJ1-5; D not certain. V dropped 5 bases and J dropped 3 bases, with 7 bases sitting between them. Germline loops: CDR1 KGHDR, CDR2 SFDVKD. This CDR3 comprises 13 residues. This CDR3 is CATSARYNQPQHF. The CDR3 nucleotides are TGTGCCACCAGTGCCCGGTACAATCAGCCCCAGCATTTT.

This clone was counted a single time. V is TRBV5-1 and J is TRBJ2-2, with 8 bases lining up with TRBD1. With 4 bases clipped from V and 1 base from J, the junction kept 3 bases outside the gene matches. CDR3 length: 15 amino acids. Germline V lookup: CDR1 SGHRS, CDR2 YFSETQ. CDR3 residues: CASSPGTGNTGELFF. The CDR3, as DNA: TGCGCCAGCAGCCCCGGGACAGGGAACACCGGGGAGCTGTTTTTT.

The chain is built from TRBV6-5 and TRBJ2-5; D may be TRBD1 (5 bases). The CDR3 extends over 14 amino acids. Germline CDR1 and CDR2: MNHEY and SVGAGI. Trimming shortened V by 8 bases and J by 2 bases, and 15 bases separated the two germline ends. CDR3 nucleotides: TGTGCCAGCCCCGAACAGGTCGTACAAGAGACCCAGTACTTC. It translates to CASPEQVVQETQYF.

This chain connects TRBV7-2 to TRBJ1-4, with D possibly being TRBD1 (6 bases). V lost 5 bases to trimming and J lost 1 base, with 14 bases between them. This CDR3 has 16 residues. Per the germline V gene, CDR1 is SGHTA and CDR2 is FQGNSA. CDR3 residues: CASSRGARGTNEKLFF. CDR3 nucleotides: TGTGCCAGCAGCCGGGGGGCCAGGGGAACTAATGAAAAACTGTTTTTT.

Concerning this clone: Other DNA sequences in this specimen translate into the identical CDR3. The CDR3 sequence: CASSWTGGTDTQYF. The CDR3 nucleotides read TGTGCCAGCAGTTGGACAGGGGGCACAGATACGCAGTATTTT. The V call is TRBV6-5, the J call TRBJ2-3; TRBD1 agrees at 9 bases. The CDR3 consists of 14 residues. After removal of 4 bases from V and 1 base from J, the junction contained 0 bases not matched to a gene. CDR1 is MNHEY and CDR2 is SVGAGI in the germline V gene.

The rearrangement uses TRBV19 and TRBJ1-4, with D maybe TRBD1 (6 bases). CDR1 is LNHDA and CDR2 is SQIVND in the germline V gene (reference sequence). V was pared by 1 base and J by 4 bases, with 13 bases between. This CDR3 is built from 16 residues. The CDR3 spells CASSIGATGLNEKLFF. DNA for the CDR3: TGTGCCAGTAGTATAGGGGCAACAGGGCTTAATGAAAAACTGTTTTTT.

The CDR3 bases are TGTGCCAGCAGCTCGACTACCCTCTCCCCCTACGAGCAGTACTTC. Protein: CASSSTTLSPYEQYF. This chain connects TRBV11-3 to TRBJ2-7; possible D gene TRBD2, 5 bases. The V gene lost 4 bases and the J gene lost 2 bases, with 15 bases spanning the gap. Germline assignment: CDR1 SGHNT and CDR2 YENEEA. The CDR3 covers 15 residues.

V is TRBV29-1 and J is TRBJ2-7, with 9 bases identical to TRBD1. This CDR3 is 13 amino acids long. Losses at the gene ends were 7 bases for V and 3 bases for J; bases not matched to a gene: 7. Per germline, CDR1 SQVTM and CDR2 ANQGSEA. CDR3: CSARTGEFYEQYF. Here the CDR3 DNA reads TGCAGCGCTCGGACAGGGGAGTTCTACGAGCAGTACTTC.